Listed below are T cell receptor beta chains from one sample, sequenced in a study of shared clonotypes between healthy human individuals. The data were produced by immunoSEQ multiplex PCR, yet TCRdb's version contains in-frame clones alone and is incomplete. The table lists 2 million to 3 million clones, 90% to 95% of them singletons. Sequencing was performed on naive CD4+ T cells from PBMCs. The receptors derive from a man aged 18 to 30 in good health. Some clones in this sample may be carry-over from other donors' samples. Each CDR3 is given with its conserved first and last residue. Fields, in order: J gene, CDR3 length, clone size, D gene, V gene, CDR3 DNA, CDR3 protein. A D gene is named only where the DNA matches it firmly. Not every row has a clone size; where given, it reads once, few, many or a size class.

j_gene: TRBJ1-1
len: 11
abundance: -
d_gene: -
v_gene: TRBV5-1
CDR3nt: TGCGCCAGCAGCTACACAGGTTTCGCTTTCTTT
CDR3aa: CASSYTGFAFF

j_gene: TRBJ2-3
len: 14
abundance: once
d_gene: -
v_gene: TRBV19
CDR3nt: TGTGCCAGTAGTATAGGGCGCGGGGATCATACGCAGTATTTT
CDR3aa: CASSIGRGDHTQYF

j_gene: TRBJ2-3
len: 15
abundance: -
d_gene: -
v_gene: TRBV30
CDR3nt: TGTGCCTGGATTGGGGAGGGGGGTAGCACAGATACGCAGTATTTT
CDR3aa: CAWIGEGGSTDTQYF

j_gene: TRBJ2-7
len: 13
abundance: -
d_gene: TRBD2
v_gene: TRBV19
CDR3nt: TGTGCCAGTAGTCAGCGGGAGTCGTACGAGCAGTACTTC
CDR3aa: CASSQRESYEQYF

j_gene: TRBJ2-7
len: 13
abundance: -
d_gene: TRBD2
v_gene: TRBV28
CDR3nt: TGTGCCAGCACCTCCCGCGGGAGCGGCGAGCAGTACTTC
CDR3aa: CASTSRGSGEQYF

j_gene: TRBJ1-2
len: 17
abundance: -
d_gene: -
v_gene: TRBV18
CDR3nt: TGTGCCAGCTCACCAGGAGGCGGTGGAGAGGGTAACTATGGCTACACCTTC
CDR3aa: CASSPGGGGEGNYGYTF

j_gene: TRBJ2-4
len: 18
abundance: -
d_gene: -
v_gene: TRBV4-2
CDR3nt: TGTGCCAGCAGCCAAGATCTAGGGTCTGCCCGCCAAAAAAACATTCAGTACTTC
CDR3aa: CASSQDLGSARQKNIQYF

j_gene: TRBJ2-2
len: 17
abundance: once
d_gene: TRBD2
v_gene: TRBV11-3
CDR3nt: TGTGCCAGCAGCTTAGTGAGGAGCGGGAGGAACACCGGGGAGCTGTTTTTT
CDR3aa: CASSLVRSGRNTGELFF

j_gene: TRBJ2-1
len: 14
abundance: -
d_gene: -
v_gene: TRBV30
CDR3nt: TGTGCCTGGAGTGTGGGAGCGGTATACAATGAGCAGTTCTTC
CDR3aa: CAWSVGAVYNEQFF

j_gene: TRBJ1-1
len: 17
abundance: -
d_gene: TRBD1
v_gene: TRBV5-6
CDR3nt: TGTGCCAGCAGCCCGACGATGGCGGGCCACAGGGGCGCTGAAGCTTTCTTT
CDR3aa: CASSPTMAGHRGAEAFF

j_gene: TRBJ2-7
len: 14
abundance: -
d_gene: -
v_gene: TRBV6-1
CDR3nt: TGTGCCAGCAGCGGGTCAGCGACCGCTTGGGAGCAGTACTTC
CDR3aa: CASSGSATAWEQYF

j_gene: TRBJ2-1
len: 11
abundance: -
d_gene: -
v_gene: TRBV2
CDR3nt: TGTGCCAGCAGCGAACTTGCTACCAAGTTCTTC
CDR3aa: CASSELATKFF

j_gene: TRBJ2-1
len: 15
abundance: -
d_gene: TRBD1
v_gene: TRBV5-1
CDR3nt: TGCGCCAGCAGCCGAGACAGGGCGTCCTACAATGAGCAGTTCTTC
CDR3aa: CASSRDRASYNEQFF

j_gene: TRBJ1-2
len: 14
abundance: -
d_gene: TRBD1
v_gene: TRBV11-1
CDR3nt: TGTGCCAGCAGCTTAAGGGGACAGACGTATGGCTACACCTTC
CDR3aa: CASSLRGQTYGYTF

j_gene: TRBJ2-2
len: 15
abundance: -
d_gene: TRBD2
v_gene: TRBV5-1
CDR3nt: TGCGCCAGCAGCGCTCTAGCGGGAAAGGACGGGGAGCTGTTTTTT
CDR3aa: CASSALAGKDGELFF

j_gene: TRBJ1-4
len: 14
abundance: once
d_gene: TRBD1
v_gene: TRBV28
CDR3nt: TGTGCCAGCACCCAGGGGGGGCCTAATGAAAAACTGTTTTTT
CDR3aa: CASTQGGPNEKLFF

j_gene: TRBJ2-7
len: 15
abundance: -
d_gene: TRBD2
v_gene: TRBV7-2
CDR3nt: TGTGCCAGCAGCTCGGGTGGCGGGAGGGCCTTAACGGTCCACTTC
CDR3aa: CASSSGGGRALTVHF

j_gene: TRBJ1-6
len: 15
abundance: -
d_gene: -
v_gene: TRBV28
CDR3nt: TGTGCCAGCAGTCAACAGGGATCGAGAAATTCACCCCTCCACTTT
CDR3aa: CASSQQGSRNSPLHF

j_gene: TRBJ2-2
len: 14
abundance: -
d_gene: -
v_gene: TRBV10-1
CDR3nt: TGCGCCAGCAGTGAGTCGAGGTGGACCGGGGAGCTGTTTTTT
CDR3aa: CASSESRWTGELFF

j_gene: TRBJ2-7
len: 13
abundance: -
d_gene: TRBD2
v_gene: TRBV29-1
CDR3nt: TGCAGCGCCAGGACTAGCGGGTACTACGAGCAGTACTTC
CDR3aa: CSARTSGYYEQYF

j_gene: TRBJ1-2
len: 14
abundance: -
d_gene: TRBD1
v_gene: TRBV27
CDR3nt: TGTGCCAGCAGTTTTAGTCCAGGGGGCCATGGCTACACCTTC
CDR3aa: CASSFSPGGHGYTF

j_gene: TRBJ1-1
len: 12
abundance: -
d_gene: -
v_gene: TRBV18
CDR3nt: TGTGCCAGCTCGTCACTGGGCACTGAAGCTTTCTTT
CDR3aa: CASSSLGTEAFF

j_gene: TRBJ2-3
len: 13
abundance: -
d_gene: -
v_gene: TRBV9
CDR3nt: TGTGCCAGCAGCCTGCGGGGCACAGATACGCAGTATTTT
CDR3aa: CASSLRGTDTQYF

j_gene: TRBJ1-4
len: 13
abundance: -
d_gene: TRBD1
v_gene: TRBV30
CDR3nt: TGTGCCTGGAGGGGACAGAGTCTGGAAAAACTGTTTTTT
CDR3aa: CAWRGQSLEKLFF

j_gene: TRBJ1-5
len: 15
abundance: -
d_gene: TRBD1
v_gene: TRBV29-1
CDR3nt: TGCAGCGTTGTTGGGACAGGGGGTCCCGATCAGCCCCAGCATTTT
CDR3aa: CSVVGTGGPDQPQHF

j_gene: TRBJ2-7
len: 11
abundance: once
d_gene: -
v_gene: TRBV20-1
CDR3nt: TGCAGTGCTAGAACAGGGACCGAGCAGTACTTC
CDR3aa: CSARTGTEQYF